The rows below give T cell receptor beta chains drawn from one sample of a study of blood T cells in healthy people across ages. TCRdb re-derived calls from the 5' RACE reads in MiXCR, one entry per CDR3 protein. This table holds 1.6 million or so distinct CDR3 sequences, about 31% found once. Sequencing was performed on blood. Every receptor here comes from a woman aged 25-40 years in good health. Both conserved end residues are part of each CDR3. D genes are given only for firm matches. Rows may omit the clone size; those that give it use once, few, many or a size class.

j_call clone_size cdr3_length v_call d_call cdr3_aa cdr3_nt
TRBJ1-1 few 15 TRBV7-2 NA CASSPRRAGDTEAFF TGTGCCAGCAGCCCCCGGAGGGCAGGGGACACTGAAGCTTTCTTT
TRBJ2-7 few 15 TRBV5-1 NA CASSLAAGRRSEQYF TGCGCCAGCAGCTTGGCCGCGGGGCGTCGGTCCGAGCAGTACTTC
TRBJ2-1 few 16 TRBV7-8 NA CASSLRQGGTYNEQFF TGTGCCAGCAGCCTACGTCAGGGCGGCACTTACAATGAGCAGTTCTTC
TRBJ2-3 few 14 TRBV5-6 TRBD2 CASGLAGATDTQYF TGTGCCAGCGGACTAGCGGGAGCAACAGATACGCAGTATTTT
TRBJ2-3 few 17 TRBV4-2 TRBD2 CASSQELAGARTDTQYF TGTGCCAGCAGCCAAGAATTGGCGGGAGCGCGCACAGATACGCAGTATTTT
TRBJ2-5 few 14 TRBV28 NA CASSTRAFVETQYF TGTGCCAGCAGTACCAGGGCTTTTGTGGAGACCCAGTACTTC
TRBJ1-1 few 15 TRBV5-1 TRBD1 CASSEGQGRWTEAFF TGCGCCAGCAGCGAGGGACAGGGTAGGTGGACTGAAGCTTTCTTT
TRBJ2-7 few 15 TRBV7-2 TRBD2 CASSLSGSEYNEQYF TGTGCCAGCAGCTTGAGCGGGAGTGAGTACAATGAGCAGTACTTC
TRBJ2-2 few 15 TRBV10-1 TRBD2 CASSNGLAGAGELFF TGCGCCAGCAGCAATGGACTAGCGGGGGCCGGGGAGCTGTTTTTT
TRBJ1-1 NA 15 TRBV28 NA CASTPHPGSNTEAFF TGTGCCAGCACGCCCCATCCAGGGTCCAACACTGAAGCTTTCTTT
TRBJ2-7 NA 14 TRBV27 NA CASSSLLRGYEQYF TGTGCCAGCAGTTCGTTACTACGTGGATACGAGCAGTACTTC
TRBJ2-7 many 13 TRBV27 NA CASRESGGYEQYF TGTGCCAGCAGGGAAAGCGGTGGGTACGAGCAGTACTTC
TRBJ2-3 NA 15 TRBV11-2 NA CASSHVTTSTDTQYF TGTGCCAGCAGTCATGTCACCACTAGCACAGATACGCAGTATTTT
TRBJ2-5 NA 15 TRBV30 NA CAWSVLKGGSETQYF TGTGCCTGGAGTGTATTGAAGGGCGGATCGGAGACCCAGTACTTC
TRBJ2-1 NA 15 TRBV28 TRBD2 CASSQTAGGGNEQFF TGTGCCAGCAGCCAAACAGCGGGAGGGGGAAATGAGCAGTTCTTC
TRBJ1-6 NA 17 TRBV7-9 TRBD1 CASSADRVRSYNSPLHF TGTGCCAGCAGCGCCGACAGGGTTCGGTCCTATAATTCACCCCTCCACTTT
TRBJ1-3 NA 18 TRBV28 NA CASSFSLVGSLSGNTIYF TGTGCCAGCAGTTTCAGTTTGGTAGGGTCCCTCTCTGGAAACACCATATATTTT
TRBJ2-2 NA 20 TRBV4-2 TRBD2 CASSQELLAGVLTNTGELFF TGTGCCAGCAGCCAAGAACTACTAGCGGGGGTCCTAACGAACACCGGGGAGCTGTTTTTT
TRBJ1-2 NA 15 TRBV3-1 TRBD1 CASSQGRQGSGGYTF TGTGCCAGCAGCCAAGGACGACAGGGATCAGGGGGCTACACCTTC
TRBJ1-2 NA 15 TRBV14 NA CASSHLGYSNYGYTF TGTGCCAGCAGCCATCTCGGGTACTCTAACTATGGCTACACCTTC
TRBJ2-7 NA 15 TRBV28 TRBD2 CASSLGAGVIYEQYF TGTGCCAGCAGTTTAGGGGCGGGAGTTATCTACGAGCAGTACTTC
TRBJ2-3 NA 16 TRBV5-1 NA CASSSGGVTSTDTQYF TGCGCCAGCAGCTCAGGAGGGGTCACTAGCACAGATACGCAGTATTTT
TRBJ2-1 few 15 TRBV19 TRBD2 CASSRGTSGSDEQFF TGTGCCAGTAGTCGCGGGACTAGCGGGAGCGATGAGCAGTTCTTC
TRBJ2-4 few 14 TRBV5-1 NA CASSGPPSEYGQYF TGCGCCAGCAGCGGCCCCCCGAGTGAGTACGGGCAGTACTTC
TRBJ2-3 few 15 TRBV12-3/TRBV12-4 NA CASSSLFGATDTQYF TGTGCCAGCAGTTCCCTCTTCGGGGCCACAGATACGCAGTATTTT
TRBJ2-3 NA 16 TRBV4-1 TRBD1 CASSQANRGGTDTQYF TGCGCCAGCAGCCAAGCCAACAGGGGAGGCACAGATACGCAGTATTTT